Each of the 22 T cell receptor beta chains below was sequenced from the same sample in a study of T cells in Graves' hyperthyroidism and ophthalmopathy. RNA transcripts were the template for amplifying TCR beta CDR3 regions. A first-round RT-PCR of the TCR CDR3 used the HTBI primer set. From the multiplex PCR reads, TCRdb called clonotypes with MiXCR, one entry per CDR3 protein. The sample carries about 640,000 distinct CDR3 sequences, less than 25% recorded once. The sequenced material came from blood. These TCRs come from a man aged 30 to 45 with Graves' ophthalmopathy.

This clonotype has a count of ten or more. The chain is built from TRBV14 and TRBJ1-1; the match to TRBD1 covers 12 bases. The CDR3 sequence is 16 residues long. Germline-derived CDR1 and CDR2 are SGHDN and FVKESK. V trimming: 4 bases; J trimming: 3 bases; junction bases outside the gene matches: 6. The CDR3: CASSLGQGAFDTEAFF. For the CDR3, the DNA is TGTGCCAGCAGCCTGGGACAGGGGGCTTTCGACACTGAAGCTTTCTTT.

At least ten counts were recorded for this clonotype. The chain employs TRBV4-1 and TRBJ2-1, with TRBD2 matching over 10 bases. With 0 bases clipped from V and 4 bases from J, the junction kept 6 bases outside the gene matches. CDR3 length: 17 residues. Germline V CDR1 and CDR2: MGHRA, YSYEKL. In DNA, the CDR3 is TGCGCCAGCAGCCAAGATGGGCTAGCGGGAGCATACAATGAGCAGTTCTTC. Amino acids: CASSQDGLAGAYNEQFF.

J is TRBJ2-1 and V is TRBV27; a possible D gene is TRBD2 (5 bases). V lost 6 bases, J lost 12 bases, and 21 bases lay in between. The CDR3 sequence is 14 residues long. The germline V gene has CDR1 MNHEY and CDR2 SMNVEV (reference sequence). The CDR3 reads CASRRPSSSQGQFF. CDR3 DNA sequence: TGTGCCAGCAGAAGACCTAGCAGTTCCCAAGGGCAGTTCTTC.

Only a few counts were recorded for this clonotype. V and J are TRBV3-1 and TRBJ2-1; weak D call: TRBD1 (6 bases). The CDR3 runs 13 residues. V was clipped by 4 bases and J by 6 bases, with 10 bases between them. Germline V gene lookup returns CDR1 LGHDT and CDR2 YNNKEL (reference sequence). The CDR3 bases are TGTGCCAGCAGCCCGCAGGGGTTCAATGAGCAGTTCTTC. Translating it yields CASSPQGFNEQFF.

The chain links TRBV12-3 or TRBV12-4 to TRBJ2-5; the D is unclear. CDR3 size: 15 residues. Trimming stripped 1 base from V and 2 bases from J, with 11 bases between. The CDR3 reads CASSLGATAQETQYF. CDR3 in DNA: TGTGCCAGCAGTTTAGGGGCGACTGCACAAGAGACCCAGTACTTC.

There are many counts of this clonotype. The CDR3 nucleotides are TGTGCCAGCTCACCGGTCTCAGGTTGGAATCAGCCCCAGCATTTT. Translated: CASSPVSGWNQPQHF. The rearrangement links TRBV18 to TRBJ1-5; D remains ambiguous. The germline CDR1 and CDR2 sequences are KGHSH and LQKENI. V shed 3 bases and J shed 4 bases, with 13 bases lying between them. The CDR3 length is 15 residues.

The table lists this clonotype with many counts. CDR3 sequence (DNA): TGTGCCAGCAGCCAGAGGGACTCCCTCACAGATACGCAGTATTTT. Amino acid sequence: CASSQRDSLTDTQYF. The chain combines TRBV11-2 with TRBJ2-3; possibly TRBD2 for D (6 bases). The CDR3 runs 15 residues. V dropped 5 bases and J dropped 2 bases, with 14 bases sitting between them. Germline CDR1 and CDR2: SGHAT and FQNNGV.

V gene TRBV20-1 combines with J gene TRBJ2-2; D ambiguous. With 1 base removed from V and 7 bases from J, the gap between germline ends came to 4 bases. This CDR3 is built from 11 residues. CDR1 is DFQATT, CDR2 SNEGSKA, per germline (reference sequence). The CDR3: CSARGGGELFF. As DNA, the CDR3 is TGCAGTGCTAGAGGGGGCGGGGAGCTGTTTTTT.

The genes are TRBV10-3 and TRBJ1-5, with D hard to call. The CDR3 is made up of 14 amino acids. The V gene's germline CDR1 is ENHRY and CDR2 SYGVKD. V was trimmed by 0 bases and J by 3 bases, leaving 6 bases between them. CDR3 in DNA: TGTGCCATCAGTGAGTCGCAGGTCAATCAGCCCCAGCATTTT. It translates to CAISESQVNQPQHF.

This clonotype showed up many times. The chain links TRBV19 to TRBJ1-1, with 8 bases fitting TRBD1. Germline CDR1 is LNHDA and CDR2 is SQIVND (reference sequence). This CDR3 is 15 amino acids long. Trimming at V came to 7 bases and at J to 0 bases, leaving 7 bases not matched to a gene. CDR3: CASTLGTGLNTEAFF. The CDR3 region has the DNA TGTGCCAGTACCCTAGGGACAGGACTGAACACTGAAGCTTTCTTT.

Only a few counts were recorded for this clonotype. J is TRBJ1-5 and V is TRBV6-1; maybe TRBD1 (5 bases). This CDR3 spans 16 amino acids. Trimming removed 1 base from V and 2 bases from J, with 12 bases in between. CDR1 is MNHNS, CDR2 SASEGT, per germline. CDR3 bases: TGTGCCAGCAGTGAAGTTCGGACATCCGGCAATCAGCCCCAGCATTTT. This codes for CASSEVRTSGNQPQHF.

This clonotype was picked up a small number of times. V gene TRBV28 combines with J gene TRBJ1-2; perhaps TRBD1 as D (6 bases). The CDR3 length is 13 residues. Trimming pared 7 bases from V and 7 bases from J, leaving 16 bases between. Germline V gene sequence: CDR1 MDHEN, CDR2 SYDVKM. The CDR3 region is CASTSQQGIGYTF. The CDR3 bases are TGTGCCAGCACTTCCCAACAGGGAATTGGCTACACCTTC.

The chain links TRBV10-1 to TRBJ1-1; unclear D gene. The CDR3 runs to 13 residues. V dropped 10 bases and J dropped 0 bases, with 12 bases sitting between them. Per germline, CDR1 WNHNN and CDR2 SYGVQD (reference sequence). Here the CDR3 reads CATTTDLNTEAFF. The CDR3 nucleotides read TGCGCCACAACGACTGACCTGAACACTGAAGCTTTCTTT.

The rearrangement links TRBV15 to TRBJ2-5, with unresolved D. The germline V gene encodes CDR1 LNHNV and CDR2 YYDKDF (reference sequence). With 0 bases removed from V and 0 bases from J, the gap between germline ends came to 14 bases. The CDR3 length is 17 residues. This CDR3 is CATSRDSIIVDQETQYF. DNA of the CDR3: TGTGCCACCAGCAGAGATTCTATAATTGTTGACCAAGAGACCCAGTACTTC. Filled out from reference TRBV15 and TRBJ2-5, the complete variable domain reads DAMVIQNPRYQVTQFGKPVTLSCSQTLNHNVMYWYQQKSSQAPKLLFHYYDKDFNNEADTPDNFQSRRPNTSFCFLDIRSPGLGDTAMYLCATSRDSIIVDQETQYFGPGTRLLVL.

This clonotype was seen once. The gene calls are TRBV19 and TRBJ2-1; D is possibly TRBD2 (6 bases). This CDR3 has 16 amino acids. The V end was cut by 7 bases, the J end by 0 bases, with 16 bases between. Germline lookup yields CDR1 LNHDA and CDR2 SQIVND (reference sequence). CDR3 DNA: TGTGCCAGTACCTCGGGACTCCCCAGCTCCTACAATGAGCAGTTCTTC. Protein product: CASTSGLPSSYNEQFF.

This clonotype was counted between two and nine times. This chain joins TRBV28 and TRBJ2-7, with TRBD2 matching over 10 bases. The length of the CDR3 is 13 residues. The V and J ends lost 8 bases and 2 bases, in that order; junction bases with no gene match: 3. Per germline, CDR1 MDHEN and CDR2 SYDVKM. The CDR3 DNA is TGTGCCAGCCTCACTAGCGGGACCTACGAGCAGTACTTC. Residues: CASLTSGTYEQYF.

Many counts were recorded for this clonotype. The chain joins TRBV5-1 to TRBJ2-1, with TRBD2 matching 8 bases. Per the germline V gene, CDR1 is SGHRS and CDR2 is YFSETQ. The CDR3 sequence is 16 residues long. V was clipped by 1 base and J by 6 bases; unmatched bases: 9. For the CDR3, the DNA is TGCGCCAGCAGCTTGTTAGCGGGAACCGCAGTCAATGAGCAGTTCTTC. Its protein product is CASSLLAGTAVNEQFF.

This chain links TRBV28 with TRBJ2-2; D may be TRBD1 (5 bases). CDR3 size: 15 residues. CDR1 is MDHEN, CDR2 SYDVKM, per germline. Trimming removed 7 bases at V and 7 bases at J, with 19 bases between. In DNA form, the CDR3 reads TGTGCCAGCACCTCGATGCTAGGGGCGAGCGGGGAGCTGTTTTTT. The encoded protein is CASTSMLGASGELFF. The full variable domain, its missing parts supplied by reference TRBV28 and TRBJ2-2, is DVKVTQSSRYLVKRTGEKVFLECVQDMDHENMFWYRQDPGLGLRLIYFSYDVKMKEKGDIPEGYSVSREKKERFSLILESASTNQTSMYLCASTSMLGASGELFFGEGSRLTVL.

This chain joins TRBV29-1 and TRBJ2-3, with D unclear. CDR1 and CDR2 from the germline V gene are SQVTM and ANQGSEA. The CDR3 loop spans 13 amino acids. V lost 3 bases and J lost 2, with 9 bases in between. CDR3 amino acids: CSVDSDPTDTQYF. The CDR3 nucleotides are TGCAGCGTTGACTCGGACCCCACAGATACGCAGTATTTT.

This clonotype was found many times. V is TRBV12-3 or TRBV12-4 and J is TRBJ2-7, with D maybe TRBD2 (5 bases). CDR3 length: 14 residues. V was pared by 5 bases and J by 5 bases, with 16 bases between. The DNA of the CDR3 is TGTGCCAGCAGTCTCAGCGGCCCCGGGGACGAGCAGTACTTC. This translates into CASSLSGPGDEQYF.

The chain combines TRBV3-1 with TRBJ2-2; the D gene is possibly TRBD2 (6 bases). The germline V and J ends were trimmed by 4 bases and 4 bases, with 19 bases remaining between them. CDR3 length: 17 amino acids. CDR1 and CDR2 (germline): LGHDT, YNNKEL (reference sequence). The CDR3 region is CASSPPPGSQGTGELFF. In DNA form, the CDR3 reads TGTGCCAGCAGCCCACCCCCCGGGAGTCAGGGCACCGGGGAGCTGTTTTTT.

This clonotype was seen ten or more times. The CDR3 is CASSEWDLLGNEQFF. CDR3 sequence (DNA): TGTGCCAGCAGTGAGTGGGACTTGTTGGGCAATGAGCAGTTCTTC. This rearrangement joins TRBV2 to TRBJ2-1; D might be TRBD2 (6 bases). The CDR3 sequence is 15 residues long. The V gene's germline CDR1 is SNHLY and CDR2 FYNNEI. V was trimmed by 3 bases and J by 6 bases, leaving 15 bases between them.